This passage covers 19 T cell receptor beta chains from one sample sequenced in a study of Ad26.COV2.S vaccination and SARS-CoV-2 variants. Only in-frame clones appear in the TCRdb table, and some are missing; sequencing was by immunoSEQ multiplex PCR. The table includes approximately 300,000 clones, 86% detected once. The treatment: around 19 received Ad26.COV2.S at low or high dose, single or two shots; a few received placebo; per-sample allocation not given. Sample collection was performed on day 63 after the first vaccine or placebo injection. The material sequenced was peripheral blood, taken in a trial of Ad26.COV2.S vaccine versus placebo. These receptors all come from a person between 18 and 59 years old who received the Ad26.COV2.S COVID-19 vaccine or a placebo.

The sample holds a few counts of this clone. One junction end does not reproduce the germline sequence, and a read error may be involved. The V call is TRBV4-1, the J call TRBJ1-5; possible D gene TRBD1, 5 bases. This CDR3 has 15 amino acids. Germline CDR1 and CDR2: MGHRA and YSYEKL. The chain's CDR3 is CASSEEQAFNQPQHF. For the CDR3, the DNA is TGCGCCAGCAGCGAAGAACAGGCGTTTAACCAGCCCCAGCATTTT.

The CDR3 protein is CASSLFGSPDYEQYF. In DNA form, the CDR3 reads TGCGCCAGCAGCTTGTTCGGGTCCCCGGACTACGAGCAGTACTTC. The chain uses TRBV5-1 and TRBJ2-7; D uncertain. Germline V CDR1 and CDR2: SGHRS, YFSETQ. This CDR3 spans 15 amino acids. The V gene lost 1 base and the J gene lost 3 bases, with 14 bases spanning the gap.

This chain uses TRBV9 with TRBJ2-1; D possibly corresponds to TRBD1 (6 bases). This CDR3 spans 13 amino acids. The ends were cut back, 1 base at V and 9 bases at J, with 11 bases in the middle. The germline V gene has CDR1 SGDLS and CDR2 YYNGEE. CDR3 sequence reads: CASSVKGVREQFF. The CDR3 DNA reads TGTGCCAGCAGCGTAAAGGGGGTCCGTGAGCAGTTCTTC.

The rearrangement links TRBV7-9 to TRBJ1-3; 9 bases match TRBD1. With V trimmed by 4 bases and J by 3 bases, 7 bases remained unmatched. The germline V gene encodes CDR1 SEHNR and CDR2 FQNEAQ (reference sequence). This CDR3 has 16 residues. This CDR3 reads CASSYPTGGGGNTIYF. The CDR3 DNA sequence: TGTGCCAGCAGCTATCCGACAGGGGGGGGTGGAAACACCATATATTTT.

CDR3 DNA sequence: TGTGCCAGCAGCCAAGTCCTACCCACTCGGAACACTGAAGCTTTCTTT. Translating it yields CASSQVLPTRNTEAFF. The chain carries TRBV14 and TRBJ1-1; no clear D. The ends were cut back, 1 base at V and 1 base at J, with 13 bases in the middle. Germline V CDR1 and CDR2: SGHDN, FVKESK. CDR3 size: 16 residues.

The V and J genes are TRBV18 and TRBJ1-1, with 7 positions matching TRBD1. The V gene's germline CDR1 is KGHSH and CDR2 LQKENI. Germline trimming cut 1 base from V and 7 bases from J; bases unmatched to any gene: 0. The CDR3 consists of 12 residues. This CDR3 reads CASSPRDSEAFF. The CDR3 DNA sequence: TGTGCCAGCTCACCACGGGACAGTGAAGCTTTCTTT.

The rearrangement joins TRBV21-1 to TRBJ2-3; the table's D call TRBD2 went unverified against the DNA. TRBV21-1 is recorded as a pseudogene. The CDR3 is 11 residues long. For the CDR3, the DNA is TGTGCCAGCAGCAAAGACGGTGCGCAGTATTTT. Protein product: CASSKDGAQYF.

The rearrangement joins TRBV2 to TRBJ2-1; D is undetermined. The CDR3 runs 14 residues. CDR1 and CDR2 (germline): SNHLY, FYNNEI. V dropped 7 bases and J dropped 5 bases, with 15 bases sitting between them. The CDR3 here is CASIWTHTNNEQFF. The CDR3 region has the DNA TGTGCCAGCATATGGACCCATACGAACAATGAGCAGTTCTTC.

The genes are TRBV29-1 and TRBJ1-2, with no clear D. With 7 bases removed from V and 2 bases from J, the gap between germline ends came to 11 bases. The CDR3 covers 12 residues. The germline CDR1 and CDR2 sequences are SQVTM and ANQGSEA. The CDR3 spells CSAAENNYGYTF. The CDR3 DNA reads TGCAGCGCAGCAGAAAACAACTATGGCTACACCTTC.

CDR3 in amino acids: CASSLGQGGSPLHF. CDR3 in DNA: TGTGCCAGCAGCTTGGGGCAGGGAGGTTCACCCCTCCACTTT. The J gene is TRBJ1-6, the V gene TRBV5-6; D is perhaps TRBD1 (5 bases). V lost 0 bases, J lost 9 bases, and 10 bases lay in between. The CDR3 sequence is 14 residues long. Per the germline V gene, CDR1 is SGHDT and CDR2 is YYEEEE.

This sequence joins TRBV9 and TRBJ1-5; the D gene is possibly TRBD1 (5 bases). Germline CDR1 and CDR2: SGDLS and YYNGEE. Between the trimmed V and J ends, which lost 5 bases and 4 bases, there was a span of 16 bases. CDR3 length: 15 amino acids. The CDR3 loop reads CASSVAPGGNQPQHF. CDR3 in DNA: TGTGCCAGCAGTGTCGCCCCGGGGGGAAATCAGCCCCAGCATTTT.

This sequence joins TRBV19 and TRBJ1-2; D remains ambiguous. The CDR3 covers 18 residues. The V gene lost 5 bases and the J gene lost 8 bases, with 30 bases spanning the gap. Germline V CDR1 and CDR2: LNHDA, SQIVND (reference sequence). For the CDR3, the DNA is TGTGCCAGTAGTCTACCCCATTCGATTGCAGCGGGTAGTGACGGCTACACCTTC. Its translation: CASSLPHSIAAGSDGYTF.

The V call is TRBV7-2, the J call TRBJ1-2; tentative D call: TRBD1 (5 bases). V lost 4 bases and J 5 bases, leaving 14 bases between the germline ends. Germline loops: CDR1 SGHTA, CDR2 FQGNSA. The CDR3 runs 14 residues. In DNA form, the CDR3 reads TGTGCCAGCAGCTCAGGGATGCATCTATATGGCTACACCTTC. Amino acids: CASSSGMHLYGYTF.

This sequence joins TRBV19 and TRBJ1-2; D is perhaps TRBD1 (6 bases). In germline, CDR1 is LNHDA, CDR2 SQIVND (reference sequence). The length of the CDR3 is 14 residues. V was clipped by 3 bases and J by 5 bases, with 13 bases between them. The CDR3 bases are TGTGCCAGTAGTATGATTGACAGGAATTATGGCTACACCTTC. Amino acid sequence: CASSMIDRNYGYTF.

The chain links TRBV9 to TRBJ1-5, with D possibly TRBD1 on 5 matching bases. CDR1 is SGDLS, CDR2 YYNGEE, per germline. The CDR3 loop spans 15 amino acids. V dropped 4 bases and J dropped 0 bases, with 11 bases sitting between them. The CDR3 protein is CASSRDSISNQPQHF. CDR3 sequence (DNA): TGTGCCAGCAGCCGGGACTCGATTAGCAATCAGCCCCAGCATTTT. Variable domain in full (rest from reference TRBV9 and TRBJ1-5): DSGVTQTPKHLITATGQRVTLRCSPRSGDLSVYWYQQSLDQGLQFLIQYYNGEERAKGNILERFSAQQFPDLHSELNLSSLELGDSALYFCASSRDSISNQPQHFGDGTRLSIL.

This chain joins TRBV4-2 and TRBJ2-5; D not certain. This CDR3 has 11 residues. The V end lost 1 base, the J end lost 4 bases, and 1 base lay between the germline ends. CDR1 and CDR2 (germline): LGHNA, YNFKEQ. CDR3 protein: CASSQAETQYF. DNA for the CDR3: TGTGCCAGCAGCCAAGCAGAGACCCAGTACTTC.

This chain joins TRBV5-1 and TRBJ2-3, with 9 nucleotides matching TRBD1. Trimming took 7 bases from V and 3 from J; bases not matched to a gene: 15. This CDR3 has 17 amino acids. Germline V CDR1 and CDR2: SGHRS, YFSETQ. CDR3 in amino acids: CASYTTRSTGGTDTQYF. CDR3 nucleotides: TGCGCCAGCTACACCACCCGTTCGACAGGGGGTACAGATACGCAGTATTTT.

V usage is TRBV30 and J usage is TRBJ1-1, with a possible D match to TRBD1 (5 bases). CDR3 length: 13 amino acids. The V gene lost 3 bases and the J gene lost 1 base, with 9 bases spanning the gap. Germline-derived CDR1 and CDR2 are GTSNPN and SVGIG (reference sequence). In nucleotides, the CDR3 is TGTGCCTGGAGCCTGGGGCAGAACACTGAAGCTTTCTTT. Translation: CAWSLGQNTEAFF. Combining the CDR3 with reference TRBV30 and TRBJ1-1 gives the whole variable domain SQTIHQWPATLVQPVGSPLSLECTVEGTSNPNLYWYRQAAGRGLQLLFYSVGIGQISSEVPQNLSASRPQDRQFILSSKKLLLSDSGFYLCAWSLGQNTEAFFGQGTRLTVV.

This chain uses TRBV5-4 with TRBJ2-7; D ambiguous. The CDR3 is 15 residues long. Germline-derived CDR1 and CDR2 are SGHNT and YYREEE (reference sequence). Trimming stripped 0 bases from V and 2 bases from J, with 12 bases between. This chain's CDR3 is CASSLVGVDPYEQYF. In DNA, the CDR3 is TGTGCCAGCAGCTTGGTGGGTGTCGACCCCTACGAGCAGTACTTC.